Shown below are 10 T cell receptor beta chains from a single sample sequenced in a study of blood T cell repertoires in COVID-19. Measured with immunoSEQ multiplex PCR; TCRdb has only the in-frame clones, and not every one. The sample holds hundreds of thousands of clones, around 89% seen once. Specimen: PBMCs or T cells enriched from blood (not recorded which). These receptor sequences come from a middle-aged woman who had recovered from COVID-19.

About this clone: Other DNA sequences in this sample translate to the same CDR3. V is TRBV3-1 (or the pseudogene TRBV3-2) and J is TRBJ1-3; D unresolved. V was trimmed by 0 bases and J by 3 bases, leaving 6 bases between them. There are 14 residues in the CDR3. Per the germline V gene, CDR1 is LGHDT and CDR2 is YNNKEL (reference sequence). This CDR3 reads CASSQDSSGNTIYF. CDR3 DNA: TGTGCCAGCAGCCAAGATAGCAGTGGAAACACCATATATTTT.

This chain joins TRBV24-1 and TRBJ2-7; TRBD1 matches at 12 bases. With V trimmed by 0 bases and J by 6 bases, 8 bases remained unmatched. CDR1 is KGHDR and CDR2 is SFDVKD in the germline V gene. This CDR3 has 17 amino acids. In nucleotides, the CDR3 is TGTGCCACCAGTGATTTGCCCGGGACAGGGGGCTTGGGCGAGCAGTACTTC. It encodes CATSDLPGTGGLGEQYF.

V is TRBV3-1 (or the pseudogene TRBV3-2) and J is TRBJ2-4; a weak D match, TRBD1 (5 bases). The CDR3 is 12 amino acids. CDR1 is LGHDT and CDR2 is YNNKEL in the germline V gene (reference sequence). V was shortened by 0 bases and J by 14 bases, with 11 bases between the two germline ends. CDR3 sequence reads: CASSQDLGREYF. CDR3 nucleotides: TGTGCCAGCAGCCAAGATCTCGGCAGGGAGTACTTC.

Concerning this clone itself: One end of the junction is discordant with germline, which a read error may explain. This chain uses TRBV7-7 with TRBJ1-3, with D possibly TRBD1 on 5 matching bases. There are 16 residues in the CDR3. In germline, CDR1 is SSHAT, CDR2 FNYEAQ (reference sequence). Written as DNA, the CDR3 is TGTGCTAGCAGCCCAGGGTTCCCAGTAGCTGGAAACACCATATATTTT. This translates into CASSPGFPVAGNTIYF.

The chain joins TRBV7-8 to TRBJ2-1; D not resolved. Per germline, CDR1 SGHVS and CDR2 FQNEAQ. V lost 7 bases, J lost 6 bases, and 16 bases lay in between. This CDR3 has 14 amino acids. CDR3 DNA sequence: TGTGCCAGCACCCCGCGGCGGTCTTCCAATGAGCAGTTCTTC. Its protein product is CASTPRRSSNEQFF.

As for this clone: Other DNA sequences within the sample encode an identical CDR3. The chain has TRBV7-9 and TRBJ2-1; 7 positions match TRBD1. Trimming took 2 bases from V and 5 from J; bases not matched to a gene: 3. The germline gives CDR1 SEHNR, CDR2 FQNEAQ (reference sequence). The length of the CDR3 is 14 residues. In DNA, the CDR3 is TGTGCCAGCAGCTTATCTACAGGGGACAATGAGCAGTTCTTC. It codes for CASSLSTGDNEQFF.

The rearrangement joins TRBV29-1 to TRBJ2-7; D is perhaps TRBD1 (6 bases). V shed 7 bases and J shed 3 bases, with 16 bases lying between them. CDR1 and CDR2 from the germline V gene are SQVTM and ANQGSEA. The CDR3 runs to 13 residues. CDR3 sequence (DNA): TGCAGCGCCCTGACCAGGGGATTCTACGAGCAGTACTTC. This encodes CSALTRGFYEQYF.

The chain recombines TRBV27 with TRBJ2-1; no firm D call. The germline V gene has CDR1 MNHEY and CDR2 SMNVEV (reference sequence). The CDR3 is 11 residues long. Trimming left V 7 bases short and J 6 bases short, with 7 bases between. The CDR3 bases are TGTGCCAGCATCGGGTTCAATGAGCAGTTCTTC. Its protein product is CASIGFNEQFF.

This clone appeared once. The chain joins TRBV4-3 to TRBJ2-3; the D gene could be TRBD1 or TRBD2 (6 bases each). V lost 5 bases to trimming and J lost 6 bases, with 18 bases between them. This CDR3 is built from 15 residues. Germline-derived CDR1 and CDR2 are LGHNA and YSLEER. The CDR3 DNA reads TGCGCCAGCAGCAAAGGGGGACTGGGTGGTGATACGCAGTATTTT. Protein sequence: CASSKGGLGGDTQYF.

DNA for the CDR3: TGTGCCAGTAGTATAAGGGGACTAGCGACGTCTAGCACAGATACGCAGTATTTT. It is translated as CASSIRGLATSSTDTQYF. This chain links TRBV19 with TRBJ2-3; 10 bases are a match to TRBD2. Germline V gene lookup returns CDR1 LNHDA and CDR2 SQIVND (reference sequence). The CDR3 extends over 18 amino acids. V was clipped by 2 bases and J by 0 bases; unmatched bases: 8.